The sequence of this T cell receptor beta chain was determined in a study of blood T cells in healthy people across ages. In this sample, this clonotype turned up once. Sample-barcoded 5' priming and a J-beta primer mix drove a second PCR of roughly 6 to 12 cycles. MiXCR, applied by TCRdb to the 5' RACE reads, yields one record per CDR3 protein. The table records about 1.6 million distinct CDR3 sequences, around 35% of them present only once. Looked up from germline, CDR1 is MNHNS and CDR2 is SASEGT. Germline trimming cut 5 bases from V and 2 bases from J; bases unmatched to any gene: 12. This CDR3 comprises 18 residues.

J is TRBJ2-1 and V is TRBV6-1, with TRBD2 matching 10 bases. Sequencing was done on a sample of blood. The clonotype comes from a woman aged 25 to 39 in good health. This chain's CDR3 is CASSPVAGGQSPYNEQFF. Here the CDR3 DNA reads TGTGCCAGCAGTCCTGTAGCGGGGGGACAATCGCCCTACAATGAGCAGTTCTTC.